This T cell receptor beta chain originates from a study of cytomegalovirus exposure and HLA in healthy donors (dated by TCRdb to about 2017). Turning to the overall study: An earlier analysis of fewer than 750 of the donors reported 276 Gb of sequence data and around 100 million unique TCR beta sequences obtained from about 180 million T cells. Around 300 gigabases of sequencing data and some 85 million unique TCR sequences were included in an early release covering under 650 HLA-typed donors. Among the 398 genotyped donors, 81% belonged to the genetic ancestry cluster associated with self-reported Caucasian donors. The aim of the study was to test whether cataloging public T cell receptors could identify signatures of past pathogen exposure. The study profiled the T cell repertoires of hundreds of subjects by immunosequencing and related them to cytomegalovirus serostatus. Along with the roughly 700-subject first cohort, a separate validation cohort of over a hundred different subjects was used. The study combined high-throughput TCR immunosequencing, statistical association of individual TCRs with disease status, and machine learning to predict cytomegalovirus infection status. In a later analysis, previously published TCR beta repertoires from 550 to 700 donors were re-analyzed and high-resolution HLA genotyping was added so that TCR occurrence patterns could be studied. The later analysis used no new phenotypic data to find candidate immune exposures, relying instead on TCR beta sequences and their occurrence across donors. An earlier analysis of 450 to 750 of the donors used high-throughput TCR beta sequencing to judge whether each TCR beta V gene segment behaved as functional or pseudogenic. Alongside the repertoire data, information on donor age, sex, ethnicity and CMV serostatus was compiled. In a later genetic analysis, genome-wide SNP genotypes for 398 of the 666 donors were used, and that subset was treated as a discovery cohort. All discovery cohort repertoires had been generated on a single sequencing platform. Both class I and class II loci were covered by HLA typing, at four-digit resolution. Typing coverage varied by locus: about 620-630 donors for A, B, C, DRB1 and DQB1; roughly 510 for DQA1; more than 600 for DPA1; approximately 450 for DPB1. Because of strong linkage in the cohort, roughly five DR-DQ haplotypes were treated as single units for association and clustering. Among 398 genotyped donors of the cohort, an average of around 240,000 unique TCR beta nucleotide sequences was sequenced per donor, of which roughly 18% were non-productive. The research as a whole found: In a later analysis, HLA-associated TCR beta chains were found to be more clonally expanded and to have lower generation probabilities than equally common non-associated chains. Most TCR sequences were observed very rarely across donors, whereas some public TCRs were present in many individuals. The only immune exposure information available for the cohort was CMV serostatus. Most CMV-associated TCR beta chains appeared to be HLA-restricted in a later analysis, and the HLA associations seemed to be driven largely by CMV exposure. Compared with the approximately 720-donor mean, donors in an Asian-associated ancestry cluster had fewer N-insertions in productive TCRs, according to a later genetic analysis. The presence/absence analyses assumed that sequencing depth was roughly uniform across donors, and that assumption may not be true. Correlated functional status among segregating V segments might be attributable to linkage disequilibrium, but an unknown experimental factor could not be ruled out. A later genetic analysis associated a missense DCLRE1C variant with V-gene and J-gene trimming of TCR beta chains, and an independent cohort replicated the association. Because counts were too low, around 17 rarely observed V segments, including chromosome 9 orphons, were left out of the earlier analysis of some 600 of the donors. In an earlier analysis of 587 of the donors, most TCR beta V segments were observed in productive rearrangements about 90% or about 30% of the time, broadly matching IMGT annotations. At a false discovery rate of 0.05, a later analysis linked under 20,000 TCR beta sequences to specific HLA alleles. In this cohort, only TCR beta chains were sequenced, and detectable features were limited by the absence of alpha or paired-chain data. Some IMGT-functional V segments, including TRBV6-2 and TRBV6-3, could not be told apart with the 87-base-pair reads, so those segments were excluded. According to a later analysis, TCR association rates differed among HLA loci, with DRB1 alleles showing the most associated TCRs and HLA-C alleles showing the fewest. In vitro tests confirmed that three of the cytomegalovirus-associated TCR beta chains recognize cytomegalovirus antigens. In a later analysis, several top co-occurrence clusters were reported to appear linked to parvovirus B19, influenza, CMV and Epstein-Barr virus. A group of highly shared sequence variants was considered likely to be a technical artifact of the sequencing pipeline. Because some donors lacked HLA typing at each locus, the association tests relied only on the typed subset. Strong co-occurrence of HLA alleles, especially DR and DQ, made assigning TCR associations to individual alleles difficult. The study listed 164 TCR beta chains as associated with cytomegalovirus. The authors suggested that the approach could potentially be generalized to other disease states and immunological phenotypes. A further reported finding was that TCR beta sequences accurately predicted the HLA-A and HLA-B alleles for most subjects in the first cohort. The classifier was reported to diagnose cytomegalovirus status with high specificity and sensitivity in both the original and validation cohorts.

As concerns this clone: Its target antigen remains unknown. No much larger clone exists at a distance of one base, and base qualities are not known.

V was cut back by 4 bases and J by 4 bases, leaving a gap of 16 bases between them. The CDR3 sequence holds 15 residues, the cysteine and phenylalanine included. Just the 45-base CDR3 DNA is kept, in frame starting at base 1. The germline V gene encodes CDR1 LGHNA and CDR2 YNFKEQ. The cohort comprised 550 to 700 healthy bone marrow donors. All cohort members were sampled while nominally healthy, although unrecorded immune exposures were likely present. The donor tested CMV seropositive, placing the donor among the 290 or so seropositive members of the cohort. Every donor gave a peripheral blood sample, and the peripheral blood mononuclear cells from that sample were used for TCR beta sequencing. The Qiagen DNeasy Blood Extraction Kit was used to extract genomic DNA from the blood cell samples. The protocol used for the library was the immunoSEQ multiplex PCR assay. The multiplex PCR relied on a mix of 60 forward primers for TCR Vbeta segments and 13 reverse primers for TCR Jbeta segments. A multiplex PCR assay on genomic DNA amplified the CDR3 region of rearranged TCR beta genes. On the Illumina HiSeq System, the amplified TCR beta libraries were sequenced as 87-base-pair reads. In the paper's pipeline: In a later analysis, 70 million to 95 million unique TCR beta chains were counted across the roughly 610 repertoires, and approximately 11 million of these chains were shared by at least two donors. Raw reads were error-corrected and collapsed into unique sequences with a nearest-neighbor algorithm that merged closely related sequences to remove PCR and sequencing errors. To assign V, D and J gene segments, CDR3 sequences were aligned to IMGT reference sequences. For a sequence to be retained, at least a six-nucleotide match to both a V gene segment and a J gene segment was required. Rearrangements were classified as productive when the CDR3 lacked stop codons and remained in frame with V and J, and all other rearrangements were classified as non-productive. CDR3 was defined by IMGT convention, running from the second conserved V-encoded cysteine to the conserved J-encoded phenylalanine. The earlier analysis of about 560 of the donors excluded any sequence lacking an unambiguous match to a single V gene segment. In an earlier analysis of approximately 590 of the donors, a V segment was called functional when productive rearrangements were above 56.7%, and segregating when the standard deviation between donors exceeded 5%. A statistical classification framework was built to diagnose cytomegalovirus status from the catalog of TCR beta chain sequences. V and J gene assignment, in a later analysis, came from comparing TCR nucleotide sequences with IMGT/GENE-DB human TR gene sequences. The TCRdist pipeline was used in a later analysis to assign CDR3 sequences and most-parsimonious VDJ recombination scenarios. A later analysis defined each TCR beta chain by its CDR3 amino acid sequence plus V-gene family, and excluded reads lacking a unique V-gene family. A later analysis removed 592 highly shared, low-generation-probability nucleotide sequences to deal with suspected cross-contamination and a sequencing artifact. For each public chain, a later analysis derived a clonal expansion index from normalized ranks of inferred template counts within each repertoire. A later analysis computed generation probabilities with a VDJ recombination model fitted to out-of-frame rearrangements, and checked the results against IGoR. Hypergeometric tests were used in a later analysis to score TCR-TCR, TCR-HLA and TCR-CMV co-occurrence, with a repertoire-size bias correction applied to the TCR pairs. To estimate false discovery rates, a later analysis permuted the HLA or CMV assignments 20 times. In a later analysis, co-occurring TCRs were grouped using DBSCAN, and TCRdist sequence similarity was added for clustering within HLA-allele-positive subsets. For co-occurrence clustering, repertoires with fewer than 30,000 or more than 120,000 public chains were excluded, along with about five repertoires with anomalous nucleotide sharing. Imported from immuneACCESS, the table was reduced by TCRdb to in-frame sequences with V and J called. These copies leave out some clones; in studies compared against another copy, an unresolved V gene accounts for under half, and the cause of the remainder is not known. The D gene and trimming were derived from the DNA, and the V and J assignments and clone size from that table. The sample table lists approximately 120,000 clones, about 80% of them with a count of one. The ten largest clones capture roughly 9% of the sample.

This TCR was sampled from a woman in her forties or fifties in good health and CMV-seropositive. Rearrangement joined TRBV4-2 to TRBJ1-1; there is no confident call for the D gene. Sequenced material: PBMCs. The CDR3 loop reads CASSPKGREGTEAFF. The nucleotide sequence reads TGTGCCAGCAGCCCGAAGGGTCGGGAAGGCACTGAAGCTTTCTTT.